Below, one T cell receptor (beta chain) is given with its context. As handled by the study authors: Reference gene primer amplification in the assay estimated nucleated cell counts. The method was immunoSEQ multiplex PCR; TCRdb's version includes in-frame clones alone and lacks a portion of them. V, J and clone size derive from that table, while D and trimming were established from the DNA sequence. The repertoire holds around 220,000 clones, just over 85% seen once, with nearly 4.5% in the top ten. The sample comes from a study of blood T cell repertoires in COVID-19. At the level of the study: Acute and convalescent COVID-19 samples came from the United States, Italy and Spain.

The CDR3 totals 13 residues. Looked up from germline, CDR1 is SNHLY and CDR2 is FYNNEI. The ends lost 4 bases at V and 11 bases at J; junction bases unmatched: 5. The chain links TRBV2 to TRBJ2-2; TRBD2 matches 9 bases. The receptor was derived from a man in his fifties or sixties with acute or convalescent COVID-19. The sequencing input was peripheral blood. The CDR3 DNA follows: TGTGCCAGCAGTGTCGAAGCGGGGGGCGAGCTGTTTTTT. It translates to CASSVEAGGELFF.